This T cell receptor beta chain derives from a study of cytomegalovirus exposure and HLA in healthy donors. Overall study context: HLA-typed donors were the source of 82 million or so unique TCRs, which an early data release held. General study points: Later analysis found that TCR beta chains associated with HLA were more clonally expanded than other, equally common chains. Prior analysis indicated that the majority of TCR beta V segments exhibited productivity approximately 90% or approximately 30% of the time.

With respect to this clone: The target antigen is unknown.

Donors likely had unrecorded immune exposures despite being nominally healthy when sampled. Primers: 60 Vbeta forward and 13 Jbeta reverse. The protocol was immunoSEQ multiplex PCR, while the TCRdb copy is restricted to in-frame clones and leaves out a portion. The sample includes approximately 84,000 clones, approximately 78% of them seen just once. The CDR3 is 15 residues long. Trimming stripped 4 bases from V and 0 bases from J, with 13 bases between. Per the germline V gene, CDR1 is SGHRS and CDR2 is YFSETQ. The receptor was isolated from a male donor in good health and CMV-seropositive. The specimen was PBMCs. This chain connects TRBV5-1 to TRBJ1-2, with TRBD1 as a possible D gene (6 bases). The CDR3 region is CASSPAGATNYGYTF. The CDR3, as DNA: TGCGCCAGCAGCCCCGCAGGGGCAACTAACTATGGCTACACCTTC.